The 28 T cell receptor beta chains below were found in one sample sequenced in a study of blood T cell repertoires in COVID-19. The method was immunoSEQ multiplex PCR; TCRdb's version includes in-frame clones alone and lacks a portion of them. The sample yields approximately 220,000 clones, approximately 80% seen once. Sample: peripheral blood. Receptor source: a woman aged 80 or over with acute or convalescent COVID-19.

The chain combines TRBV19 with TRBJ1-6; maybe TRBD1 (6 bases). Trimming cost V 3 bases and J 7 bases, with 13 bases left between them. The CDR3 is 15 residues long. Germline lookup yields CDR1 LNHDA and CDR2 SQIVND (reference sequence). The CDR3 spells CASSIQGLENSPLHF. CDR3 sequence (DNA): TGTGCCAGTAGTATTCAGGGGCTGGAGAATTCACCCCTCCACTTT.

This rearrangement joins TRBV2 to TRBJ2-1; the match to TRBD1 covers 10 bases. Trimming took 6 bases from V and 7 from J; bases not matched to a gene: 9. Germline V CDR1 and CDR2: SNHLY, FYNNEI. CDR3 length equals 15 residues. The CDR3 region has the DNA TGTGCCAGCAGCCGGGACAGGGGCTTAATGAATGAGCAGTTCTTC. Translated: CASSRDRGLMNEQFF.

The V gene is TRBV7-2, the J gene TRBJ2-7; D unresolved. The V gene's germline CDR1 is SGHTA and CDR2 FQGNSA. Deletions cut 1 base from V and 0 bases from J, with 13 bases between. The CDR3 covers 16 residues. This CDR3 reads CASSLDSVPGSYEQYF. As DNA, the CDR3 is TGTGCCAGCAGCTTAGATTCCGTACCCGGCTCCTACGAGCAGTACTTC.

CDR3 bases: TGTGCCAGCAACATACAGGGAGGGAACTATGGCTACACCTTC. It translates to CASNIQGGNYGYTF. This chain joins TRBV2 and TRBJ1-2; D is possibly TRBD1 (6 bases). Germline V gene sequence: CDR1 SNHLY, CDR2 FYNNEI. V lost 7 bases, J lost 2 bases, and 14 bases lay in between. This CDR3 comprises 14 residues.

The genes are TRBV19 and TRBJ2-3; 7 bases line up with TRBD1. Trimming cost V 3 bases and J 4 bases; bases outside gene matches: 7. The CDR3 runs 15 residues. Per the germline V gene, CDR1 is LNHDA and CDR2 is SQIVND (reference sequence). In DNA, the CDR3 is TGTGCCAGTAGTATTCCCAGGGGGAGCGCAGATACGCAGTATTTT. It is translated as CASSIPRGSADTQYF.

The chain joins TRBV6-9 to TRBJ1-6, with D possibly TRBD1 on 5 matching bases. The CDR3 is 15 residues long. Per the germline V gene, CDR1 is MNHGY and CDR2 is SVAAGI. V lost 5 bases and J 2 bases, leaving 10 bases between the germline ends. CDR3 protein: CASSRGWAYNSPLHF. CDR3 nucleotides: TGTGCCAGCAGTCGGGGGTGGGCCTATAATTCACCCCTCCACTTT.

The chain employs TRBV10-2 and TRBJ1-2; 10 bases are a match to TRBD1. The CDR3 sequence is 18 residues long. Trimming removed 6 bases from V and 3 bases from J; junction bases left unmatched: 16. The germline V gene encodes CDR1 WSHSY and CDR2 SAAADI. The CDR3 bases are TGCGCCAGCAGCGAAACCGGGACAGGGGCGAATATGGACTATGGCTACACCTTC. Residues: CASSETGTGANMDYGYTF.

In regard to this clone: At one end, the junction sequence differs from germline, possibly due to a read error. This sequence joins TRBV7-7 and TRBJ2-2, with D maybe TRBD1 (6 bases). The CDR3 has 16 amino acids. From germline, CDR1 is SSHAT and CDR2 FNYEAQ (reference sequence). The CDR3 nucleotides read TGTGCTAGCAGCTTACTAGGGACACCTTCCACCGGGGAGCTGTTTTTT. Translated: CASSLLGTPSTGELFF.

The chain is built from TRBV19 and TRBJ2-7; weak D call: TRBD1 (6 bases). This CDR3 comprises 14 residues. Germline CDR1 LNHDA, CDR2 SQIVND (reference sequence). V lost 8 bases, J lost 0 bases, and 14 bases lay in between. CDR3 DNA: TGTGCCAGTTCCCAGGGGCGGAACTCCTACGAGCAGTACTTC. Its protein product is CASSQGRNSYEQYF.

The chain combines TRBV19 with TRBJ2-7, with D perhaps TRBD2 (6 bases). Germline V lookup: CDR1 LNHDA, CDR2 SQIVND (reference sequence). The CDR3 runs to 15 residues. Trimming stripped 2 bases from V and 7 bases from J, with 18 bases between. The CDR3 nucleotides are TGTGCCAGTAGTATAATATATACGGGAGTGTGGGAGCAGTACTTC. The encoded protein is CASSIIYTGVWEQYF.

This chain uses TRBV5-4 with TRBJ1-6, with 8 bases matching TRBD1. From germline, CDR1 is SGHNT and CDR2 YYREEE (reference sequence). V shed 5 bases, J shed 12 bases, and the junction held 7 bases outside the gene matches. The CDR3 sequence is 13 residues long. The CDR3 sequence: CASSGEQGVPLHF. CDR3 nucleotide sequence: TGTGCCAGCAGTGGCGAACAGGGGGTACCCCTCCACTTT.

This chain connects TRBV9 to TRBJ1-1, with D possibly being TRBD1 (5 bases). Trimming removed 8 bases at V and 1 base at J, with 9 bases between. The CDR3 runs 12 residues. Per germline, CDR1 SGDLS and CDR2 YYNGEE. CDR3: CASGGENTEAFF. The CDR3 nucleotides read TGTGCCAGTGGAGGGGAGAACACTGAAGCTTTCTTT.

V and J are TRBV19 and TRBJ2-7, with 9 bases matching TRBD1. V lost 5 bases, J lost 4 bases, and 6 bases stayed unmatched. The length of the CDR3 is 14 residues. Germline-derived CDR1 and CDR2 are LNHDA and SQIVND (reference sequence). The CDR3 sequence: CASSPQGAGYEQYF. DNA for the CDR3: TGTGCCAGTAGTCCACAGGGGGCGGGATACGAGCAGTACTTC.

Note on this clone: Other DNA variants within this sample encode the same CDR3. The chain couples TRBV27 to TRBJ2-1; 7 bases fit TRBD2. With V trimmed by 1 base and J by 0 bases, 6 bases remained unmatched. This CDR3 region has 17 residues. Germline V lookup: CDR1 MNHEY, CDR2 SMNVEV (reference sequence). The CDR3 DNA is TGTGCCAGCAGTTTATTTACCAGCGGGGTCTCCTACAATGAGCAGTTCTTC. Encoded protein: CASSLFTSGVSYNEQFF.

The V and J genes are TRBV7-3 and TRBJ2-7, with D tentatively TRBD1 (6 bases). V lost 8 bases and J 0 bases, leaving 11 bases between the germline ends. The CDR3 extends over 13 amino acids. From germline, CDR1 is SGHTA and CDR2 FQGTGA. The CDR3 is CASATGPSYEQYF. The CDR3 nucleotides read TGTGCCAGCGCGACAGGACCCTCCTACGAGCAGTACTTC.

CDR3 DNA: TGTGCCAGCAGCTTAGAGTCCCAGGACTACAATCAGCCCCAGCATTTT. Translation: CASSLESQDYNQPQHF. J is TRBJ1-5 and V is TRBV7-2; D call uncertain. The germline V gene has CDR1 SGHTA and CDR2 FQGNSA. V lost 1 base and J lost 3, with 13 bases in between. The CDR3 sequence is 16 residues long.

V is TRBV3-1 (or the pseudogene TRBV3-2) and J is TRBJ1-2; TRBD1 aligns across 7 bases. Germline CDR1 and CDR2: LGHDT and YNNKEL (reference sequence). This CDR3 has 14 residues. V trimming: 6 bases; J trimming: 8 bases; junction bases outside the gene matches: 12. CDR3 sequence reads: CASRSQGTQGGYTF. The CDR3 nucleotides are TGTGCCAGCAGGTCACAGGGGACCCAGGGAGGCTACACCTTC.

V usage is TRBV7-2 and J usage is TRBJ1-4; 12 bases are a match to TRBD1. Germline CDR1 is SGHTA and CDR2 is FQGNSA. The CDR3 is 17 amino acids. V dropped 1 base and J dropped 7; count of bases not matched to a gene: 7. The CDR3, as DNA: TGTGCCAGCAGCTTAGTCTACGGGACAGGGGGCGGTGAAAAACTGTTTTTT. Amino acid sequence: CASSLVYGTGGGEKLFF. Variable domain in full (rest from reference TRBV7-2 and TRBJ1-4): GAGVSQSPSNKVTEKGKDVELRCDPISGHTALYWYRQSLGQGLEFLIYFQGNSAPDKSGLPSDRFSAERTGGSVSTLTIQRTQQEDSAVYLCASSLVYGTGGGEKLFFGSGTQLSVL.

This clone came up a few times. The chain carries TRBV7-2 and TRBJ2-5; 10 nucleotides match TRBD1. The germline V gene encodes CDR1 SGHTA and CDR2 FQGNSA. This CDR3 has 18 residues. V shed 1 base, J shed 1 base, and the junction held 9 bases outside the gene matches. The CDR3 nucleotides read TGTGCCAGCAGCTTAGAAGGGTTTGGGACAGGGGTCCAAGAGACCCAGTACTTC. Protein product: CASSLEGFGTGVQETQYF.

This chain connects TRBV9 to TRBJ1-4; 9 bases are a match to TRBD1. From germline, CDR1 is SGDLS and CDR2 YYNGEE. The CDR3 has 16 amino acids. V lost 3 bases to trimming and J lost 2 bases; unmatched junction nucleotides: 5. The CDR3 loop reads CASSALTGGTNEKLFF. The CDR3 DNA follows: TGTGCCAGCAGCGCCCTCACAGGGGGCACTAATGAAAAACTGTTTTTT.

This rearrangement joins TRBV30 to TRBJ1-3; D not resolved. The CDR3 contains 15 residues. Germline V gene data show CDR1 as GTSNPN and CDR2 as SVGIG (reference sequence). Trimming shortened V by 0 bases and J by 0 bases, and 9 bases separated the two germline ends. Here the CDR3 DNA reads TGTGCCTGGAGTGTAGGACTGCCCTCTGGAAACACCATATATTTT. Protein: CAWSVGLPSGNTIYF. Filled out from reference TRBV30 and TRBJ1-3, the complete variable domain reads SQTIHQWPATLVQPVGSPLSLECTVEGTSNPNLYWYRQAAGRGLQLLFYSVGIGQISSEVPQNLSASRPQDRQFILSSKKLLLSDSGFYLCAWSVGLPSGNTIYFGEGSWLTVV.

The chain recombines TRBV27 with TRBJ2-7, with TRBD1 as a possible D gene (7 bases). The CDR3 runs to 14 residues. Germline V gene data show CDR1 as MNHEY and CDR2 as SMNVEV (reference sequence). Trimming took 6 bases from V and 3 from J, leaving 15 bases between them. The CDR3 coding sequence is TGTGCCAGCAGGCGGGACAGCAGATTCTACGAGCAGTACTTC. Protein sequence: CASRRDSRFYEQYF.

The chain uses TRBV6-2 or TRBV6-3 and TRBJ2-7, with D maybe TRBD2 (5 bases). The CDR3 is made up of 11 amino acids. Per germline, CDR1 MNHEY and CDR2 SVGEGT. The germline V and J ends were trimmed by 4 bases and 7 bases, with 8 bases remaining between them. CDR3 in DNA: TGTGCCAGCAGTTTTGGCGGGGAGCAGTACTTC. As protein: CASSFGGEQYF.

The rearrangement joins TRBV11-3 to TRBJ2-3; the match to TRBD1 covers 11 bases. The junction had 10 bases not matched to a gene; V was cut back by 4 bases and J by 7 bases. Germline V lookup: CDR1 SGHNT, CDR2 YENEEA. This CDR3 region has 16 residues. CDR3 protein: CASSSGQGVSSYTQYF. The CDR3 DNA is TGTGCCAGCAGCTCGGGACAGGGGGTCTCGTCTTATACGCAGTATTTT.

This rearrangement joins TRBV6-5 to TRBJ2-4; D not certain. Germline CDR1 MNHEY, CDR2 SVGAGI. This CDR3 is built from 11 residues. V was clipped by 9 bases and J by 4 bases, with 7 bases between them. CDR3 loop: CASSEKNIQYF. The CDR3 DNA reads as TGTGCCAGTTCAGAAAAAAACATTCAGTACTTC.

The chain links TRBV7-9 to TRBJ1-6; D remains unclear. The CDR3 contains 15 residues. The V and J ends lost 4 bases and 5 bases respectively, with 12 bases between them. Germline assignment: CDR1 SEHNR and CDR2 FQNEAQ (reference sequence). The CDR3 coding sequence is TGTGCCAGCAGCTCGATGGACGGGAATAATTCACCCCTCCACTTT. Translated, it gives CASSSMDGNNSPLHF.

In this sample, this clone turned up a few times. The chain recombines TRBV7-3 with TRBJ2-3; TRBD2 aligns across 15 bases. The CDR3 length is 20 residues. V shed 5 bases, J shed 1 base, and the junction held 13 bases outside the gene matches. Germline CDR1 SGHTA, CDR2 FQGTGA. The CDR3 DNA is TGTGCCAGCAGCCCTCGGGGAGGACTAGCGGGAGGGCCGGGCACAGATACGCAGTATTTT. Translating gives CASSPRGGLAGGPGTDTQYF.

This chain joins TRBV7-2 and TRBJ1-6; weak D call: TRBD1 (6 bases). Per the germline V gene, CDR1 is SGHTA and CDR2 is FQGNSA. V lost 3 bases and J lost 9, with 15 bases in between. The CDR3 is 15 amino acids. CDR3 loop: CASSLTGGFGSPLHF. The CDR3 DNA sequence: TGTGCCAGCAGCTTGACAGGCGGTTTTGGTTCACCCCTCCACTTT.